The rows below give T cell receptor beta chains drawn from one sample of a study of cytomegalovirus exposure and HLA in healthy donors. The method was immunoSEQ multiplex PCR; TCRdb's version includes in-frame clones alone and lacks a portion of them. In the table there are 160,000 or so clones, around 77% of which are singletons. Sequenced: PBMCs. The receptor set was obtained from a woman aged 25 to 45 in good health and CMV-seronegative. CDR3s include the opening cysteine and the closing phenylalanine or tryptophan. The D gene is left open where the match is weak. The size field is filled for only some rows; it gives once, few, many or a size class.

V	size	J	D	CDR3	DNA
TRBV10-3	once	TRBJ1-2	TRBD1	CAISPGQGKGGYTF	TGTGCCATCAGCCCCGGACAGGGGAAGGGTGGCTACACCTTC
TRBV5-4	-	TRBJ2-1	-	CASRKDSYNEQFF	TGTGCCAGCAGGAAGGACAGTTACAATGAGCAGTTCTTC
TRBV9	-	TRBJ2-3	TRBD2	CASSVGSVAGGTDTQYF	TGTGCCAGCAGCGTAGGTAGCGTAGCGGGGGGCACAGATACGCAGTATTTT
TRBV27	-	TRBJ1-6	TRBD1	CASSSTGTANSPLHF	TGTGCCAGCAGTTCCACCGGGACAGCTAATTCACCCCTCCACTTT
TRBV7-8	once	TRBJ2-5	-	CASSLSTVQETQYF	TGTGCCAGCAGCTTATCGACAGTCCAAGAGACCCAGTACTTC
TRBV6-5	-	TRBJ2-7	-	CASSGRGSSYEQYF	TGTGCCAGCAGTGGTAGGGGTAGCTCCTACGAGCAGTACTTC
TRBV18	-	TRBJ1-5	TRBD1	CASSRDRGQPQHF	TGTGCCAGCTCAAGGGACAGGGGCCAGCCCCAGCATTTT
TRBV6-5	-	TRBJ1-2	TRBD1	CASSYDRVGYTF	TGTGCCAGCAGTTATGACAGGGTTGGCTACACCTTC
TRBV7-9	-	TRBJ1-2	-	CASSLYYEASNYGYTF	TGTGCCAGCAGCTTATACTATGAGGCTTCTAACTATGGCTACACCTTC
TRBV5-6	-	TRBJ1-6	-	CASSPQGWGPSPLHF	TGTGCCAGCAGCCCGCAGGGGTGGGGGCCTTCACCCCTCCACTTT
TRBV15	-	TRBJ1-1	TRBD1	CATSSFTGDTEAFF	TGTGCCACCAGCAGTTTTACAGGGGACACTGAAGCTTTCTTT
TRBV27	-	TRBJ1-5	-	CAIVEGGMVQPQHF	TGTGCCATAGTCGAGGGCGGGATGGTTCAGCCCCAGCATTTT
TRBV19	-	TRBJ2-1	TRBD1	CASSITFGQGTDNEQFF	TGTGCCAGTAGTATAACCTTCGGACAGGGAACCGACAATGAGCAGTTCTTC
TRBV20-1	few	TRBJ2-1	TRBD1	CSAHRDSEQFF	TGCAGTGCTCATCGGGACAGCGAGCAGTTCTTC
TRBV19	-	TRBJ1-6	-	CASSIGPPGSGSPLHF	TGTGCCAGTAGTATCGGTCCGCCAGGGTCGGGCTCACCCCTCCACTTT
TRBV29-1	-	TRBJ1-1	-	CSVNLANTEAFF	TGCAGCGTTAATTTAGCGAACACTGAAGCTTTCTTT
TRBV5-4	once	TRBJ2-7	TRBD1	CASRATLGGRYEQYF	TGTGCCAGCAGAGCGACGCTAGGGGGCCGCTACGAGCAGTACTTC
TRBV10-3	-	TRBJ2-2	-	CAISESRRGNTGELFF	TGTGCCATCAGTGAGTCTCGGAGGGGGAACACCGGGGAGCTGTTTTTT
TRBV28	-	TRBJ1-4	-	CASSSARREKLFF	TGTGCCAGCAGTTCGGCGCGGAGAGAAAAACTGTTTTTT
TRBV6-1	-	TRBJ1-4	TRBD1	CASRSRQGVLLFF	TGTGCCAGCAGATCTCGACAGGGTGTGCTACTGTTTTTT
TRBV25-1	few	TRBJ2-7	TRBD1	CASSGPDRGLHEQYF	TGTGCCAGCAGTGGCCCCGACAGGGGGCTTCACGAGCAGTACTTC
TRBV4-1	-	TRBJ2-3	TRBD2	CASGVLGGGTDTQYF	TGCGCCAGCGGGGTACTGGGAGGGGGCACAGATACGCAGTATTTT
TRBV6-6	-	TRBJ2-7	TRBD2	CASSTAGGYYEQYF	TGTGCCAGCAGTACAGCGGGGGGATACTACGAGCAGTACTTC
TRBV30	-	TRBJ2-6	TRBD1	CAWSHRTGRGANVLTF	TGTGCCTGGAGCCACCGGACAGGGAGGGGGGCCAACGTCCTGACTTTC